These T cell receptor beta chains were read from a single sample in a study of T cells in Graves' hyperthyroidism and ophthalmopathy. Each CDR3 protein is one row after TCRdb ran MiXCR on the multiplex PCR reads. The sample lists 410,000 or so distinct CDR3 sequences, about 14% occurring once. The sample was blood. These receptor sequences come from a man younger than 35 with Graves' ophthalmopathy. Both conserved end residues are part of each CDR3. Each record gives: D gene, clone size, V gene, J gene, CDR3 DNA, CDR3 protein. D genes are given only for firm matches. A clone size is listed for some rows: how often the clone was seen (once, few, many), or a class if it is expanded.

.	.	TRBV2	TRBJ2-1	TGTGCCAGCAGTGGGGAGGGGGCTGGGTACAATGAGCAGTTCTTC	CASSGEGAGYNEQFF
.	many	TRBV7-3	TRBJ2-1	TGTGCCAGCAGCTTAAGGTCTAGCAGCCAAGGAGGGGATGAGCAGTTCTTC	CASSLRSSSQGGDEQFF
.	many	TRBV12-3/TRBV12-4	TRBJ2-1	TGTGCCAGCAGACGCCCAGATGATGAGCAGTTCTTC	CASRRPDDEQFF
.	few	TRBV5-5	TRBJ2-5	TGTGCCAGCAGCAACATAACAGGGCACCAGTGGACCCAGTACTTC	CASSNITGHQWTQYF
.	many	TRBV28	TRBJ2-1	TGTGTCAGCAGTCTGGGTGGGGGATACAATGAGCAGTTCTTC	CVSSLGGGYNEQFF
.	many	TRBV11-3	TRBJ2-7	TGTGCCAGCAGCCACAGGGTTTCTTACGAGCAGTACTTC	CASSHRVSYEQYF
TRBD1	few	TRBV5-6	TRBJ1-2	TGTGCCAGCAGCGGCGGACAGGGGACCTACTATGGCTACACCTTC	CASSGGQGTYYGYTF
TRBD1	.	TRBV25-1	TRBJ1-5	TGTGCCAGCAGTGAATCAGGGGGTGTTTCTCAGCCCCAGCATTTT	CASSESGGVSQPQHF
TRBD2	few	TRBV19	TRBJ2-1	TGTGCCAGTAGAAGACTAGCGGGAGGGGCAAATGAGCAGTTCTTC	CASRRLAGGANEQFF
TRBD2	many	TRBV11-2	TRBJ2-1	TGTGCCAGCAGCTTAGGGGCGGGGGTCTACAATGAGCAGTTCTTC	CASSLGAGVYNEQFF
TRBD2	many	TRBV20-1	TRBJ2-5	TGCAGTGCTAGAAGGCCTAGCGGGGGGTACCAAGAGACCCAGTACTTC	CSARRPSGGYQETQYF
.	.	TRBV20-1	TRBJ2-7	TGCAGTGCTAGAGATCTGGGGGGACGGACGCCCTACGAGCAGTACTTC	CSARDLGGRTPYEQYF
TRBD1	many	TRBV20-1	TRBJ1-1	TGCAGTGCTTTGGGACAGATGAACACTGAAGCTTTCTTT	CSALGQMNTEAFF
TRBD2	many	TRBV12-5	TRBJ2-3	TGTGCTAGTGGTTTAAGAGCGGGGGCTACAGATACGCAGTATTTT	CASGLRAGATDTQYF
.	few	TRBV11-3	TRBJ1-1	TGTGCCAGCAGTAAGGGGTTATCCTTGAACACTGAAGCTCTCTTT	CASSKGLSLNTEALF